This is a list of T cell receptor beta chains from one sample in a study of shared clonotypes between healthy human individuals. The assay was immunoSEQ multiplex PCR, and TCRdb's table has in-frame clones only and misses some. The sample lists hundreds of thousands of clones; roughly four fifths were seen once. The sample consisted of PBMCs. The receptor source for this set is a woman aged 40 to 50 in good health. Some clones in this sample may be carry-over from other donors' samples. CDR3s include the opening cysteine and the closing phenylalanine or tryptophan.

TRBV2	TRBJ1-2	CASSVRSYTF
TRBV4-1	TRBJ2-1	CASSRTGEQFF
TRBV9	TRBJ2-2	CASRGRGEGARANTGELFF
TRBV5-1	TRBJ2-5	CASMYMGVQETQYF
TRBV28	TRBJ1-2	CASSFGSHYGYTF
TRBV28	TRBJ2-3	CASSFGGISTDTQYF
TRBV2	TRBJ2-2	CASSEGGFGQGSGELFF
TRBV29-1	TRBJ2-5	CSVDGGGGETQYF
TRBV25-1	TRBJ2-1	CAPRGSSGYYNEQFF
TRBV13	TRBJ2-3	CASTEVGTDTQYF
TRBV18	TRBJ2-6	CASSPPRGANVLTF
TRBV12-2	TRBJ1-2	CASRLNDWGQPYGYTF
TRBV10-3	TRBJ1-1	CAIDDGAAGNTEAFF
TRBV10-1	TRBJ2-7	CASSEGQDLYEQYF
TRBV2	TRBJ1-2	CASSATDFLYGYTF
TRBV7-6	TRBJ1-1	CASSFREGGEAFF
TRBV6-5	TRBJ2-7	CASSAGTYTIYEQYF
TRBV7-9	TRBJ2-1	CASSLGGGRVYNEQFF
TRBV11-2	TRBJ2-5	CASSSTSGRAIGTQYF
TRBV5-1	TRBJ1-1	CASSRDIVNTEAFF
TRBV19	TRBJ1-1	CASSIRGENTEAFF
TRBV7-9	TRBJ1-2	CASSLMGQEAGYTF
TRBV30	NA	CAWSVGQGGYEQYF
TRBV18	TRBJ2-7	CASSPPQGSYEQYF
TRBV7-3	TRBJ2-3	CASSISGTTDTQYF
TRBV2	TRBJ1-1	CASSDVYMNTEAFF
TRBV7-9	TRBJ2-3	CASSLGQPEDTQYF
TRBV4-2	TRBJ1-2	CASSQGQPGYTF
TRBV10-3	TRBJ2-7	CAISDPPREGRYEQYF
TRBV10-3	TRBJ1-1	CAISGGQGDTEAFF
TRBV5-4	TRBJ2-7	CASSLTGASYEQYF
TRBV29-1	TRBJ2-1	CSVERGGPQFF
TRBV5-1	TRBJ2-3	CASSRRLASNTDTQYF
TRBV30	TRBJ1-2	CAWGRQGAGGYTF
TRBV25-1	TRBJ2-3	CASSEEQGTDTQYF
TRBV2	TRBJ1-3	CASSVDQRNTIYF
TRBV6-1	TRBJ2-7	CASRGAGGYEQYF
TRBV6-1	TRBJ2-3	CASSERTSSTDTQYF
TRBV7-2	TRBJ2-3	CASSLVPSGSTDTQYF
TRBV7-2	TRBJ2-3	CASSSMGPDTQYF
TRBV7-9	TRBJ2-2	CASRLSSGELFF
TRBV5-4	TRBJ1-2	CASTLDGTGGYGYTF
TRBV5-4	TRBJ2-1	CAIDRGRSYNEQFF
TRBV4-1	TRBJ1-4	CASSQVSLATNEKLFF
TRBV9	TRBJ2-1	CASSKIAGVSEQFF
TRBV7-3	TRBJ2-2	CASSFGLANTGELFF
TRBV29-1	TRBJ2-2	CSVDRGRTGELFF
TRBV2	TRBJ2-2	CASNRGTGRTGELFF
TRBV15	TRBJ1-5	CATSRGTGDYSNQPQHF
TRBV19	TRBJ2-1	CASSVLAGYNNEQFF
TRBV5-1	TRBJ1-5	CASSLGLRGDQPQHF